These T cell receptor beta chains were read from a single sample in a study of cytomegalovirus exposure and HLA in healthy donors. Here immunoSEQ multiplex PCR was the method, and the copy in TCRdb shows in-frame clones only, minus some. Its table records roughly 50,000 clones. Sequenced material: PBMCs. These receptors were obtained from a woman aged 55 to 70 in good health and CMV-seropositive. Each CDR3 is given with its conserved first and last residue. D genes are given only for firm matches.

len	j_gene	v_gene	d_gene	CDR3aa	CDR3nt
15	TRBJ1-6	TRBV10-2	-	CASSEAPGHGSPLHF	TGCGCCAGCAGTGAGGCCCCGGGACATGGTTCACCCCTACACTTT
14	TRBJ2-5	TRBV13	-	CASSSQAYGETQYF	TGTGCCAGCAGCTCACAGGCCTACGGGGAGACCCAGTACTTC
16	TRBJ1-5	TRBV7-8	TRBD1	CASSVLGTGFNQPQHF	TGTGCCAGCAGCGTACTTGGGACAGGGTTCAATCAGCCCCAGCATTTT
15	TRBJ2-1	TRBV7-2	TRBD2	CASSLSSGSYNEQFF	TGTGCCAGCAGCCTCTCTAGCGGGTCCTACAATGAGCAGTTCTTC
17	TRBJ2-6	TRBV4-2	-	CASSPTVIGAGANVLTF	TGTGCCAGCAGCCCCACCGTAATAGGGGCCGGGGCCAACGTCCTGACTTTC
13	TRBJ1-2	TRBV28	-	CASQRGGRSGYTF	TGTGCCAGCCAAAGGGGTGGAAGGTCTGGCTACACCTTC
15	TRBJ1-1	TRBV18	-	CASSPLKGINTEAFF	TGTGCCAGCTCACCACTAAAGGGGATTAACACTGAAGCTTTCTTT
15	TRBJ2-7	TRBV4-1	-	CASSLRTARQYEQYF	TGCGCCAGCAGCCTTCGGACAGCTCGACAGTACGAGCAGTACTTC
15	TRBJ2-5	TRBV5-1	-	CASSPTGLGQETQYF	TGCGCCAGCAGCCCGACGGGACTTGGCCAAGAGACCCAGTACTTC
15	TRBJ1-1	TRBV2	TRBD1	CASSHHGQGNTEAFF	TGTGCCAGCAGCCACCACGGACAGGGAAACACTGAAGCTTTCTTT
16	TRBJ1-1	TRBV19	TRBD1	CASSIGQGARGTEAFF	TGTGCCAGTAGTATAGGACAGGGGGCGCGTGGGACTGAAGCTTTCTTT
17	TRBJ1-2	TRBV5-4	-	CASSLGATHGVPYGYTF	TGTGCCAGCAGCTTGGGGGCGACCCACGGGGTCCCTTATGGCTACACCTTC
15	TRBJ2-7	TRBV6-5	TRBD1	CASWRSDRGSYEQYF	TGTGCCAGCTGGCGCTCGGACAGGGGTTCCTACGAGCAGTACTTC
14	TRBJ2-7	TRBV19	TRBD2	CASSWRGGGYEQYF	TGTGCCAGTAGTTGGCGGGGGGGAGGGTACGAGCAGTACTTC
15	TRBJ2-1	TRBV18	-	CASSPGQGTDNEQFF	TGTGCCAGCTCACCAGGCCAGGGGACCGACAATGAGCAGTTCTTC
16	TRBJ1-5	TRBV6-5	TRBD1	CASSYSTGHGNQPQHF	TGTGCCAGCAGTTACTCGACAGGGCACGGCAATCAGCCCCAGCATTTT
14	TRBJ2-2	TRBV6-5	-	CASSRTTNTGELFF	TGTGCCAGCAGTAGGACAACGAACACCGGGGAGCTGTTTTTT
14	TRBJ2-7	TRBV6-1	-	CASSRTGRAYEQYF	TGTGCCAGCAGTCGGACAGGGAGGGCCTACGAGCAGTACTTC
14	TRBJ2-7	TRBV28	-	CASRAQGGTYEQYF	TGTGCCAGCAGGGCCCAAGGGGGTACCTACGAGCAGTACTTC
15	TRBJ1-1	TRBV5-6	-	CASSPTGTANTEAFF	TGTGCCAGCAGCCCAACAGGTACAGCGAACACTGAAGCTTTCTTT
16	TRBJ2-1	TRBV19	-	CASSILRGALYNEQFF	TGTGCCAGTAGTATTCTTCGGGGGGCTTTATACAATGAGCAGTTCTTC